This entry lists 9 T cell receptor beta chains sequenced from one sample in a study of blood T cell repertoires in COVID-19. The assay was immunoSEQ multiplex PCR, and TCRdb's table has in-frame clones only and misses some. Counted here are around 150,000 clones, around 80% occurring once; the ten biggest clones make up 6% to 7.5%. Sequencing input: peripheral blood. Source of these receptors: a human donor in a cohort sampled during active COVID-19.

V usage is TRBV6-5 and J usage is TRBJ2-4; TRBD2 matches 11 bases. CDR1 and CDR2 from the germline V gene are MNHEY and SVGAGI. This CDR3 has 15 residues. V lost 2 bases to trimming and J lost 8 bases; unmatched junction nucleotides: 5. CDR3 DNA: TGTGCCAGCAGTTACATAGCGGGGGGGCGGGACATTCAGTACTTC. Protein: CASSYIAGGRDIQYF.

This rearrangement joins TRBV24-1 to TRBJ1-2; D uncertain. Germline V gene sequence: CDR1 KGHDR, CDR2 SFDVKD. Trimming pared 6 bases from V and 6 bases from J, leaving 10 bases between. The CDR3 runs to 12 residues. The CDR3 DNA is TGTGCCACCAGTTCAGGCATGAATGGCTACACCTTC. It encodes CATSSGMNGYTF.

The genes are TRBV5-3 and TRBJ1-1; weak D call: TRBD1 (5 bases). TRBV5-3 counts as an open reading frame of uncertain function. The V end was cut by 2 bases, the J end by 1 base, with 12 bases between. The CDR3 totals 15 residues. The CDR3 region has the DNA TGTGCCAGAAGCTTAACACAGGTTGGGAACACTGAAGCTTTCTTT. It codes for CARSLTQVGNTEAFF.

The chain carries TRBV5-4 and TRBJ2-3; 15 bases are shared with TRBD2. Germline V gene data show CDR1 as SGHNT and CDR2 as YYREEE (reference sequence). J gave up 1 base and V 2 bases, and 5 bases lay outside the gene matches. This CDR3 comprises 18 residues. CDR3 residues: CASSFPGLAGGRTDTQYF. CDR3 DNA sequence: TGTGCCAGCAGCTTTCCGGGACTAGCGGGGGGACGCACAGATACGCAGTATTTT.

The gene calls are TRBV7-2 and TRBJ1-2; a weak D match, TRBD1 (5 bases). From germline, CDR1 is SGHTA and CDR2 FQGNSA. Trimming took 2 bases from V and 0 from J, leaving 10 bases between them. The CDR3 loop spans 15 amino acids. CDR3 residues: CASSLSQGSNYGYTF. CDR3 DNA: TGTGCCAGCAGCTTAAGTCAGGGATCTAACTATGGCTACACCTTC.

This clone was observed once. This chain joins TRBV7-6 and TRBJ2-5; D gene uncertain. The germline CDR1 and CDR2 sequences are SGHVS and FNYEAQ. Deletions cut 5 bases from V and 4 bases from J, with 23 bases between. The CDR3 totals 17 residues. CDR3 in amino acids: CASSQLPGDKGSETQYF. The CDR3 region has the DNA TGTGCCAGCAGCCAGCTGCCCGGCGACAAAGGATCAGAGACCCAGTACTTC. Together with reference TRBV7-6 and TRBJ2-5, the CDR3 gives the full variable domain: GAGVSQSPRYKVTKRGQDVALRCDPISGHVSLYWYRQALGQGPEFLTYFNYEAQQDKSGLPNDRFSAERPEGSISTLTIQRTEQRDSAMYRCASSQLPGDKGSETQYFGPGTRLLVL.

V usage is TRBV6-5 and J usage is TRBJ2-2; a weak D match, TRBD2 (5 bases). Trimming took off 6 bases at V and 0 bases at J, with 8 bases between the two ends. The CDR3 contains 14 residues. CDR1 is MNHEY and CDR2 is SVGAGI in the germline V gene. The CDR3 loop is CASRSGTNTGELFF. Written as DNA, the CDR3 is TGTGCCAGCAGATCCGGGACGAACACCGGGGAGCTGTTTTTT.

The table lists this clone with a count of one. The V gene is TRBV5-4, the J gene TRBJ1-2; TRBD1 matches 7 bases. The CDR3 sequence is 20 residues long. V shed 2 bases and J 3 bases; nucleotides not matched to a gene: 22. Per germline, CDR1 SGHNT and CDR2 YYREEE (reference sequence). CDR3 sequence (DNA): TGTGCCAGCAGCTTCGCGCGTGGGACAGACGAGGGGCAGGGCTACTATGGCTACACCTTC. Protein: CASSFARGTDEGQGYYGYTF.

The CDR3 region has the DNA TGTGCCAGCAGCTCGGTGGTCCGGAGGGACTATGGCTACACCTTC. This codes for CASSSVVRRDYGYTF. The V and J genes are TRBV6-5 and TRBJ1-2; no firm D call. The CDR3 contains 15 residues. Germline V gene lookup returns CDR1 MNHEY and CDR2 SVGAGI. Trimming took off 6 bases at V and 3 bases at J, with 17 bases between the two ends.